Reported below is one T cell receptor (beta chain). Original methodology: Amplification from reference gene primers served as the basis for estimated nucleated cell counts. The assay was immunoSEQ multiplex PCR, and TCRdb's table has in-frame clones only and misses some. The V and J calls and the clone size are those of that table, but D and trimming were determined from the DNA. The profile shows about 69,000 clones, approximately 75% of them singletons. These data belong to a study of blood T cell repertoires in COVID-19. Overall study context: Whether acute or convalescent, the COVID-19 samples came from the United States, Italy and Spain.

Sample: peripheral blood. The sequence was collected from a human donor in a cohort sampled during active COVID-19.

The CDR3 region is CASSLQGGAGNTIYF. The CDR3 DNA follows: TGTGCCAGCAGCTTACAAGGGGGAGCTGGAAACACCATATATTTT. The V gene is TRBV7-2, the J gene TRBJ1-3, with a possible D match to TRBD1 (6 bases). V was pared by 2 bases and J by 2 bases, with 10 bases between. The CDR3 spans 15 residues. CDR1 is SGHTA, CDR2 FQGNSA, per germline.